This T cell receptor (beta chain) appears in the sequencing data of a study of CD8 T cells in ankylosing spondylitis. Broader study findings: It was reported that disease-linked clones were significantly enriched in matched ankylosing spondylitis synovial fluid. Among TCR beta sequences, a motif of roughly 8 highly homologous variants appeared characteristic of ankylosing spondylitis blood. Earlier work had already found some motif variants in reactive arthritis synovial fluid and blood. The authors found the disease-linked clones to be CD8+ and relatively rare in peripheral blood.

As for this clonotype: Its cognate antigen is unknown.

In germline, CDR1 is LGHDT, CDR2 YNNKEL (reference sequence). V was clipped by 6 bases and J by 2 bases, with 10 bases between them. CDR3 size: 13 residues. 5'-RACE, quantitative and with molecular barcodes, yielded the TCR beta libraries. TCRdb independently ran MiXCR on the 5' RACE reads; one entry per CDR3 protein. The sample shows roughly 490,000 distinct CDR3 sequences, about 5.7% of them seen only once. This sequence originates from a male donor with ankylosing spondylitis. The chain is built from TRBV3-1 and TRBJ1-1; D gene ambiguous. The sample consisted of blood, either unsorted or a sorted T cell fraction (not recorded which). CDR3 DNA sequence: TGTGCCAGCAGATTAACAGAAAACACTGAAGCTTTCTTT. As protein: CASRLTENTEAFF. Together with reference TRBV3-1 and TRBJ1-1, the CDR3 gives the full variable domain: DTAVSQTPKYLVTQMGNDKSIKCEQNLGHDTMYWYKQDSKKFLKIMFSYNNKELIINETVPNRFSPKSPDKAHLNLHINSLELGDSAVYFCASRLTENTEAFFGQGTRLTVV.